This TCR beta chain was captured in a study of shared clonotypes between healthy human individuals. The CDR3 extends over 14 amino acids. Germline values: CDR1 MNHEY, CDR2 SVGAGI. The method was immunoSEQ multiplex PCR; TCRdb's version includes in-frame clones alone and lacks a portion of them. Seen here are some 2.1 million clones, approximately 94% observed once, and the top ten hold around 1.1%. As defined, naive CD8 cells were CD45RO-negative and positively selected for CCR7, with terminally differentiated effector memory CD45RA+ cells excluded. Source material: naive CD8+ T cells sorted from blood. This sequence originates from a man younger than 35 in good health. V gene TRBV6-5 combines with J gene TRBJ2-5; D is tentatively TRBD1 or TRBD2 (5 bases each). The J call is doubtful: the DNA matches TRBJ2-7 better. The CDR3 region has the DNA TGTGCCAGCAGTCCCCCTAATGGGGGCTACGAGCAGTACTTC. As protein: CASSPPNGGYEQYF.